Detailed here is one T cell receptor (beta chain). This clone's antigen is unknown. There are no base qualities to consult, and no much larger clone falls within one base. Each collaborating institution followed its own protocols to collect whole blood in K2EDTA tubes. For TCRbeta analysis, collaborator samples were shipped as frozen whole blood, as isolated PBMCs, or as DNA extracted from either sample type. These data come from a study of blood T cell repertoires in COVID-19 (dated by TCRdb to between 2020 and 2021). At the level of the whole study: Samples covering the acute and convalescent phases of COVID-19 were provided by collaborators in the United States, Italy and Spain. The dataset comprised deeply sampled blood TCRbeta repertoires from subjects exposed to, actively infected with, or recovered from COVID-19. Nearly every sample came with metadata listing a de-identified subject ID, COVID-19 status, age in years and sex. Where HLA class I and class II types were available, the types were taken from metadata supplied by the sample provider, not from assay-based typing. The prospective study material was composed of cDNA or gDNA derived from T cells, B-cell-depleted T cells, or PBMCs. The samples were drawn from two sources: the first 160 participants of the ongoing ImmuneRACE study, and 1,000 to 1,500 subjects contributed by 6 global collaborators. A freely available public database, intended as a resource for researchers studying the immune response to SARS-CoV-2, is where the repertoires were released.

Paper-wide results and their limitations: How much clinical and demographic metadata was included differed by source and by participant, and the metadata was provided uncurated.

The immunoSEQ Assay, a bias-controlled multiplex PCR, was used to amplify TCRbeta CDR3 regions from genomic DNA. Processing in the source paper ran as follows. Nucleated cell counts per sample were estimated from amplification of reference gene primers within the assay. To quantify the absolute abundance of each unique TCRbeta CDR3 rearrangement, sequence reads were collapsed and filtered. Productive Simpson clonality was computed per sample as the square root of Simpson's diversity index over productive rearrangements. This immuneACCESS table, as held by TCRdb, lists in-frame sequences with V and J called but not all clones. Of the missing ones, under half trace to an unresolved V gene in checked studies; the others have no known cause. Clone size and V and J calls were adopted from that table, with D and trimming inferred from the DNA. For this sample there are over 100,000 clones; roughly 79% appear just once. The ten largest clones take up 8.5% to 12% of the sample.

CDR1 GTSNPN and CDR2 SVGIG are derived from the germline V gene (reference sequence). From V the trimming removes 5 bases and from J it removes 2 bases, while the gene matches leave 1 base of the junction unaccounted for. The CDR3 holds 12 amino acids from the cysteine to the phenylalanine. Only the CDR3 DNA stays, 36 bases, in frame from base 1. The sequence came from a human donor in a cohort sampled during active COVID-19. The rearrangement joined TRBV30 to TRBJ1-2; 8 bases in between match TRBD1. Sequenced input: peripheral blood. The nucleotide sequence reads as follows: TGTGCCTGGGACAGGGGAAACTATGGCTACACCTTC. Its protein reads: CAWDRGNYGYTF.